What follows describes a single T cell receptor beta chain. Its matching antigen is unknown. This entry comes from a study of T cell therapy after organ transplantation. Per the germline V gene, CDR1 is SGDLS and CDR2 is YYNGEE. Trimming removed 0 bases from V and 3 bases from J; junction bases left unmatched: 5. There are 15 residues in the CDR3. Using immunoSEQ multiplex PCR, the repertoire was profiled, and TCRdb retains in-frame clones only, with some absent. The sample records fewer than 3,000 clones, 65% to 75% being singletons. This TCR came from a human patient who had received a solid organ transplant and had CMV disease. The sequenced sample was CD8+ T cells from blood, obtained before autologous CMV-specific T cell therapy. This chain links TRBV9 with TRBJ2-7; the match to TRBD2 covers 8 bases. The CDR3 spells CASSVDSGGYYEQYF. The DNA for the CDR3 is TGTGCCAGCAGCGTAGACAGCGGGGGCTACTACGAGCAGTACTTC.